A selection of T cell receptor beta chains follows, all from one sample in a study of OX40 agonist ivuxolimab in advanced cancers. Clones were sequenced by immunoSEQ multiplex PCR, and TCRdb holds only the in-frame ones, with some missing. The table includes about 84,000 clones, roughly 89% detected once. Sequencing was performed on CD4+ or CD8+ T cells sorted from blood, taken in a trial of the OX40 agonist ivuxolimab. The receptors here all came from an adult with an advanced solid tumor such as melanoma, head and neck, liver or kidney cancer. Both conserved end residues are part of each CDR3. The D gene is left open where the match is weak. Clone size is given for some rows only: seen once, a few or many times, or a class if the clone is expanded.

D gene,clone size,J gene,V gene,CDR3 protein,CDR3 DNA
.,.,TRBJ2-5,TRBV5-1,CASSEQADRLQETQYF,TGCGCCAGCAGCGAACAGGCAGACAGACTACAAGAGACCCAGTACTTC
TRBD2,.,TRBJ2-1,TRBV18,CASSPLLAGGNNEQFF,TGTGCCAGCTCACCCCTCCTAGCGGGGGGAAACAATGAGCAGTTCTTC
.,.,TRBJ2-7,TRBV18,CASSPGHRGYEQYF,TGTGCCAGCTCACCCGGTCATAGGGGGTACGAGCAGTACTTC
TRBD2,.,TRBJ2-1,TRBV25-1,CASSEWVLAGSNEQFF,TGTGCCAGCAGTGAATGGGTACTAGCGGGAAGCAATGAGCAGTTCTTC
TRBD2,.,TRBJ2-1,TRBV9,CASSVIAGPYNEQFF,TGTGCCAGCAGCGTAATAGCGGGACCCTACAATGAGCAGTTCTTC
.,.,TRBJ2-1,TRBV6-1,CASLRKFF,TGTGCCAGCCTCAGGAAGTTCTTC
.,.,TRBJ1-5,TRBV19,CASSPPRGQVGNQPQHF,TGTGCCAGTAGTCCCCCCCGTGGGCAGGTAGGGAATCAGCCCCAGCATTTT
.,.,TRBJ2-1,TRBV7-2,CASRFDRYNEQFF,TGTGCCAGCAGATTCGACCGCTACAATGAGCAGTTCTTC
.,.,TRBJ1-5,TRBV27,CASSSQQGSQPQHF,TGTGCCAGCAGTTCTCAACAGGGTAGTCAGCCCCAGCATTTT
.,.,TRBJ1-3,TRBV5-5,CASSLGPASGNTIYF,TGTGCCAGCAGCTTGGGGCCGGCCTCTGGAAACACCATATATTTT
TRBD1,once,TRBJ1-4,TRBV18,CASSPPGQGAKKLFF,TGTGCCAGCTCACCACCCGGGCAGGGGGCGAAAAAACTGTTTTTT
.,once,TRBJ1-1,TRBV11-2,CASSLEFTEAFF,TGTGCCAGCAGCTTAGAATTCACTGAAGCTTTCTTT
.,.,TRBJ2-2,TRBV7-3,CASSLIGGPVTGELFF,TGTGCCAGCAGCTTAATCGGGGGGCCGGTTACCGGGGAGCTGTTTTTT
TRBD1,.,TRBJ1-2,TRBV5-4,CASSPTMDRGLYGYTF,TGTGCCAGCAGCCCTACAATGGACAGGGGCCTCTATGGCTACACCTTC
TRBD1,.,TRBJ2-1,TRBV5-1,CASSLGQGHNEQFF,TGCGCCAGCAGCTTGGGACAGGGGCACAATGAGCAGTTCTTC
.,.,TRBJ1-1,TRBV28,CASSLSTEAFF,TGTGCCAGCAGTTTAAGCACTGAAGCTTTCTTT
TRBD1,.,TRBJ1-1,TRBV5-1,CASSFPRTGGNTEAFF,TGCGCCAGCAGCTTTCCCCGGACAGGAGGGAACACTGAAGCTTTCTTT
.,.,TRBJ1-2,TRBV5-1,CASSRGEVRDGYTF,TGCGCCAGCAGCCGTGGGGAAGTAAGGGATGGCTACACCTTC
.,once,TRBJ2-1,TRBV29-1,CSVAGTSSYNEQFF,TGCAGCGTGGCCGGGACTTCCTCCTACAATGAGCAGTTCTTC
TRBD1,once,TRBJ2-7,TRBV6-1,CASIPTGAYEQYF,TGTGCCAGCATTCCGACAGGGGCCTACGAGCAGTACTTC
.,.,TRBJ1-3,TRBV11-2,CASSLAAGGNTIYF,TGTGCCAGCAGCTTGGCGGCAGGGGGAAACACCATATATTTT
TRBD1,.,TRBJ1-1,TRBV4-1,CASSQGTGDRAFF,TGCGCCAGCAGCCAAGGGACAGGGGATCGAGCTTTCTTT
.,.,TRBJ2-6,TRBV2,CASRPSGANVLTF,TGTGCCAGCAGACCATCAGGGGCCAACGTCCTGACTTTC
.,.,TRBJ2-2,TRBV7-3,CASSLTGTPTGELFF,TGTGCCAGCAGCTTAACCGGGACTCCTACCGGGGAGCTGTTTTTT
.,.,TRBJ2-6,TRBV11-2,CASSRPGANVLTF,TGTGCCAGCAGCCGGCCTGGGGCCAACGTCCTGACTTTC
.,.,TRBJ2-7,TRBV28,CASSPYRVVSGEQYF,TGTGCCAGCAGTCCTTACAGGGTCGTCTCGGGAGAGCAGTACTTC
.,.,TRBJ1-5,TRBV7-3,CASSLISSQSNQPQHF,TGTGCCAGCAGCTTAATTTCGAGCCAGAGCAATCAGCCCCAGCATTTT
.,.,TRBJ1-5,TRBV28,CATQSGDQPQHF,TGTGCCACCCAGTCTGGGGACCAGCCCCAGCATTTT
TRBD1,.,TRBJ1-3,TRBV6-5,CASSYYRGPGGNTIYF,TGTGCCAGCAGTTACTACAGGGGGCCGGGGGGAAACACCATATATTTT
TRBD1,.,TRBJ1-6,TRBV5-1,CASSAQGAVEGLSDSPLHF,TGCGCCAGCAGCGCACAGGGGGCTGTTGAAGGGTTGTCGGATTCACCCCTCCACTTT
.,.,TRBJ1-1,TRBV9,CASSFRGYTEAFF,TGTGCCAGCAGCTTCCGGGGATACACTGAAGCTTTCTTT
.,once,TRBJ2-3,TRBV5-1,CASSASGTSPDTQYF,TGCGCCAGCAGCGCGAGCGGGACATCACCAGATACGCAGTATTTT
TRBD2,.,TRBJ2-1,TRBV5-6,CASSFRLAGRNEQFF,TGTGCCAGCAGCTTCCGACTAGCGGGACGCAATGAGCAGTTCTTC
.,.,TRBJ2-5,TRBV28,CASSLRVASQETQYF,TGTGCCAGCAGTTTACGGGTAGCGTCCCAAGAGACCCAGTACTTC
TRBD1,once,TRBJ2-7,TRBV6-5,CASSYSGTGDYEQYF,TGTGCCAGCAGTTACTCTGGGACAGGGGACTACGAGCAGTACTTC
.,.,TRBJ2-2,TRBV4-1,CASSQDRILNTGELFF,TGCGCCAGCAGCCAAGACAGGATCCTAAACACCGGGGAGCTGTTTTTT
.,.,TRBJ2-2,TRBV9,CASSPRQTGELFF,TGTGCCAGCAGCCCCCGACAGACCGGGGAGCTGTTTTTT
.,.,TRBJ2-1,TRBV7-3,CASSLGGASGYNEQFF,TGTGCCAGCAGCTTAGGCGGGGCGTCGGGTTACAATGAGCAGTTCTTC
.,.,TRBJ1-1,TRBV28,CASSFSWVQSGGTEAFF,TGTGCCAGCAGTTTTTCGTGGGTGCAGTCGGGGGGCACTGAAGCTTTCTTT
TRBD1,few,TRBJ1-2,TRBV6-1,CASSERQGAVRYGYTF,TGTGCCAGCAGTGAAAGGCAGGGGGCGGTAAGGTATGGCTACACCTTC
.,.,TRBJ1-1,TRBV7-9,CASSLQGGANTEAFF,TGTGCCAGCAGCTTACAGGGTGGCGCGAACACTGAAGCTTTCTTT
.,.,TRBJ1-3,TRBV27,CASSLQPPDAYSGNTIYF,TGTGCCAGCAGTTTACAGCCCCCTGACGCTTACTCTGGAAACACCATATATTTT
.,.,TRBJ2-3,TRBV7-6,CASSLGLGTQYF,TGTGCCAGCAGCTTAGGTCTGGGTACGCAGTATTTT
TRBD1,once,TRBJ2-2,TRBV19,CASSGQGARSGELFF,TGTGCCAGTAGCGGACAGGGGGCGCGTTCCGGGGAGCTGTTTTTT
.,once,TRBJ2-2,TRBV2,CASSVHRITNTGELFF,TGTGCCAGCAGTGTCCACCGAATTACGAACACCGGGGAGCTGTTTTTT
.,.,TRBJ2-7,TRBV23-1,CASSPPSDRAAREDYEQYF,TGCGCCAGCAGTCCCCCCAGCGACAGGGCAGCGCGGGAGGACTACGAGCAGTACTTC